These T cell receptor beta chains were read from a single sample in a study of OX40 agonist ivuxolimab in advanced cancers. Data came from immunoSEQ multiplex PCR; TCRdb stores just in-frame clones and leaves some out. This table has 50,000 to 60,000 clones, around 93% appearing once. The sample consisted of CD4+ or CD8+ T cells sorted from blood, taken in a trial of the OX40 agonist ivuxolimab. These TCRs come from an adult with an advanced solid tumor such as melanoma, head and neck, liver or kidney cancer. Both conserved end residues are part of each CDR3. The D gene is left open where the match is weak. Expanded clones get a size class; other rows say once, few or many, or leave the size out.

clone_size | j_call | v_call | d_call | cdr3_nt | cdr3_aa
- | TRBJ2-3 | TRBV11-2 | - | TGTGCCAGCAGCTTATTCCTCCTGGGCACAGATACGCAGTATTTT | CASSLFLLGTDTQYF
- | TRBJ2-2 | TRBV28 | TRBD2 | TGTGCCAGCAGTTTAACGCTAGCGGGAGGGACCGGGGAGCTGTTTTTT | CASSLTLAGGTGELFF
- | TRBJ2-1 | TRBV27 | TRBD2 | TGTGCCAGCAGCCATGGGACTAGCGGGCGCAATGAGCAGTTCTTC | CASSHGTSGRNEQFF
- | TRBJ1-5 | TRBV7-8 | - | TGTGCCAGCAGCTTGGCGTATGGCAATCAGCCCCAGCATTTT | CASSLAYGNQPQHF
- | TRBJ2-7 | TRBV5-4 | TRBD2 | TGTGCCAGCAGGTCCGGGACTAGCAACGAGCAGTACTTC | CASRSGTSNEQYF
- | TRBJ2-1 | TRBV19 | TRBD2 | TGTGCCAGTAACTCGGGACTAGCGGCCTACAATGAGCAGTTCTTC | CASNSGLAAYNEQFF
- | TRBJ2-2 | TRBV28 | - | TGTGCCAGCAGTTACCGAGGACTTAGGATCGGGGAGCTGTTTTTT | CASSYRGLRIGELFF
- | TRBJ2-7 | TRBV28 | TRBD1 | TGTGCCAGCAGTTTAGGAATCGGACAGGGGGCGTACGAGCAGTACTTC | CASSLGIGQGAYEQYF
- | TRBJ2-7 | TRBV29-1 | - | TGCAGCGTTCAGGGAGAATACGAGCAGTACTTC | CSVQGEYEQYF
- | TRBJ2-1 | TRBV5-1 | - | TGCGCCAGCAGCTTGGCCGATGACTCCTACAATGAGCAGTTCTTC | CASSLADDSYNEQFF
- | TRBJ2-7 | TRBV6-5 | - | TGTGCCAGCAGTTACGCAGGGGTCTACGAGCAGTACTTC | CASSYAGVYEQYF
- | TRBJ2-5 | TRBV7-3 | TRBD2 | TGTGCCAGCAGCTTAGGCGGTAGCGGGCCCCAAGAGACCCAGTACTTC | CASSLGGSGPQETQYF
- | TRBJ2-3 | TRBV4-3 | TRBD2 | TGCGCCAGCAGCCAAGGCCTAGCGGGAGCGGATACGCAGTATTTT | CASSQGLAGADTQYF
once | TRBJ2-3 | TRBV11-2 | TRBD2 | TGTGCCAGCAGCTCCACTAGCGAACCAGATACGCAGTATTTT | CASSSTSEPDTQYF
- | TRBJ1-1 | TRBV11-2 | TRBD1 | TGTGCCAGCAGCTCCCGAACCGGGACAGGGGGACTGAACACTGAAGCTTTCTTT | CASSSRTGTGGLNTEAFF
- | TRBJ2-2 | TRBV27 | - | TGTGCCAGCAGTTTATCCGGTGCCGGGGAGCTGTTTTTT | CASSLSGAGELFF
- | TRBJ1-2 | TRBV7-9 | TRBD1 | TGTGCCAGCAGCCCCGGGACAGGCTATGGCTACACCTTC | CASSPGTGYGYTF
- | TRBJ1-5 | TRBV11-2 | - | TGTGCCAGCAGCATTAGTCCCGGGGTAGTGGATCAGCCCCAGCATTTT | CASSISPGVVDQPQHF
- | TRBJ2-1 | TRBV14 | - | TGTGCCAGCAGCCCATACCTTTACAATGAGCAGTTCTTC | CASSPYLYNEQFF
once | TRBJ2-2 | TRBV7-6 | - | TGTGCCAGCAGCTTATCCTGGGGGCCTCCTCAGAACACCGGGGAGCTGTTTTTT | CASSLSWGPPQNTGELFF
- | TRBJ1-1 | TRBV25-1 | - | TGTGCCAGCAGTGAATGGTCTACCGGGACTGAAGCTTTCTTT | CASSEWSTGTEAFF
once | TRBJ2-7 | TRBV28 | TRBD2 | TGTGCCAGCAGAACAAATCCTCCGGGACTAGCGGGAGGGCCACACGAGCAGTACTTC | CASRTNPPGLAGGPHEQYF
- | TRBJ2-1 | TRBV6-1 | TRBD2 | TGTGCCAGCAGTGAAGCGCTTGGAGCGTGGGGGGGCAATGAGCAGTTCTTC | CASSEALGAWGGNEQFF
- | TRBJ2-2 | TRBV19 | TRBD2 | TGTGCCAGTAGTATACTAGCGGGAAATGCCGGGGAGCTGTTTTTT | CASSILAGNAGELFF
- | TRBJ2-7 | TRBV19 | - | TGTGCCAGTAGTGCAGGGGTTCTGAGGTCCTACGAGCAGTACTTC | CASSAGVLRSYEQYF
- | TRBJ1-1 | TRBV13 | - | TGTGCCAGCAGCTTAATGGGGGCTTCCACTGAAGCTTTCTTT | CASSLMGASTEAFF
- | TRBJ2-7 | TRBV14 | TRBD2 | TGTGCCAGCAGCCTAGTAGCGGGAGGGCGGAACGAGCAGTACTTC | CASSLVAGGRNEQYF
- | TRBJ2-2 | TRBV4-3 | - | TGCGCCAGCAGCCAAGACCGCGGGGAGCTGTTTTTT | CASSQDRGELFF
- | TRBJ2-3 | TRBV7-9 | TRBD1 | TGTGCCAGCAGCTTAGAAGGGGGCTTGCCAGATACGCAGTATTTT | CASSLEGGLPDTQYF
- | TRBJ2-3 | TRBV19 | - | TGTGCCAGTAGCACCGGGGGAGATACGCAGTATTTT | CASSTGGDTQYF
- | TRBJ2-7 | TRBV19 | - | TGTGCCAGTAGTATAGGTCTCGGGACACGTTACGAGCAGTACTTC | CASSIGLGTRYEQYF
- | TRBJ2-2 | TRBV6-6 | - | TGTGCCAGCAGACCGGAGGGCCCGAACACCGGGGAGCTGTTTTTT | CASRPEGPNTGELFF
once | TRBJ2-7 | TRBV4-1 | - | TGCGCCAGCAGCCAAGATCAAGCGGGCTACGAGCAGTACTTC | CASSQDQAGYEQYF
- | TRBJ2-7 | TRBV9 | - | TGTGCCAGCAGCGTAGGTGCCGGGAACGAGCAGTACTTC | CASSVGAGNEQYF
- | TRBJ1-5 | TRBV25-1 | TRBD1 | TGTGCCAGCGGCGACAGGGGATTTGGGCCCCAGCATTTT | CASGDRGFGPQHF
few | TRBJ2-7 | TRBV10-3 | - | TGTGCCATCAGCGACAGCTACGAGCAGTACTTC | CAISDSYEQYF
- | TRBJ2-1 | TRBV4-3 | TRBD1 | TGCGCCAGCAGCCAACCGACAGGGCAGATTGGTGACTCCTACAATGAGCAGTTCTTC | CASSQPTGQIGDSYNEQFF
once | TRBJ2-3 | TRBV7-9 | - | TGTGCCAGCAGCCCCCGCGAGACGGAATTCCCCACGCAGTATTTT | CASSPRETEFPTQYF
- | TRBJ2-7 | TRBV5-4 | TRBD2 | TGTGCCAGCAGCTTGGATGAGGGAGGGCGGTACGAGCAGTACTTC | CASSLDEGGRYEQYF
once | TRBJ2-1 | TRBV10-1 | - | TGCGCCAGCAGTGATACTTCGTCATACCCGGACAATGAGCAGTTCTTC | CASSDTSSYPDNEQFF
- | TRBJ2-7 | TRBV11-2 | - | TGTGCCAGCAGCTTAGGTCGTAGAGCGGCTACCGAGCAGTACTTC | CASSLGRRAATEQYF
- | TRBJ2-7 | TRBV20-1 | - | TGCAGCCTACGGGACGGCTACGAGCAGTACTTC | CSLRDGYEQYF